Below, 8 T cell receptor beta chains from the same sample are listed, as sequenced in a study of T cell changes during pregnancy in multiple sclerosis. Sequencing was performed with immunoSEQ multiplex PCR; in TCRdb, only in-frame clones are kept and a portion is missing. The sample carries over 45,000 clones, 92% recorded once. Source: peripheral blood, taken in the third trimester of pregnancy. All receptors derive from a female donor in good health, enrolled as a control in a pregnancy study.

The V gene is TRBV19, the J gene TRBJ2-1; maybe TRBD2 (5 bases). Germline V gives CDR1 LNHDA, CDR2 SQIVND (reference sequence). The CDR3 length is 14 residues. The ends were cut back, 5 bases at V and 6 bases at J, with 14 bases in the middle. CDR3 sequence reads: CASSSRGLLNEQFF. CDR3 DNA sequence: TGTGCCAGTAGTTCTCGGGGTTTGCTCAATGAGCAGTTCTTC.

The J gene is TRBJ1-5, the V gene TRBV19; the match to TRBD1 covers 10 bases. The V segment lost 6 bases and the J segment 5 bases; nucleotides outside the gene matches: 10. CDR3 size: 16 residues. The germline gives CDR1 LNHDA, CDR2 SQIVND (reference sequence). As DNA, the CDR3 is TGTGCCAGTAGCACACCGGGACAGGGGTGGGATCAGCCCCAGCATTTT. It is translated as CASSTPGQGWDQPQHF.

The chain combines TRBV27 with TRBJ2-1; D unresolved. Trimming took off 2 bases at V and 1 base at J, with 6 bases between the two ends. The CDR3 runs 14 residues. Per the germline V gene, CDR1 is MNHEY and CDR2 is SMNVEV (reference sequence). The CDR3 spells CASSLGSSYNEQFF. CDR3 in DNA: TGTGCCAGCAGTTTAGGCTCGTCCTACAATGAGCAGTTCTTC.

In the case of this clone: Germline and junction disagree at one end, which may indicate a read error. The CDR3 DNA is TGTGCCAGCAGTCCCCGGGACAGGGACTTC. Translation: CASSPRDRDF. The chain couples TRBV27 to TRBJ2-7; 9 nucleotides align to TRBD1. Per germline, CDR1 MNHEY and CDR2 SMNVEV (reference sequence). The CDR3 consists of 10 residues.

The chain couples TRBV15 to TRBJ2-2, with 8 bases aligning to TRBD2. V shed 0 bases, J shed 3 bases, and the junction held 6 bases outside the gene matches. The CDR3 sequence is 17 residues long. Germline-derived CDR1 and CDR2 are LNHNV and YYDKDF (reference sequence). CDR3 coding DNA: TGTGCCACCAGCAGAGATCCAAGCGGGAGTTACACCGGGGAGCTGTTTTTT. Its translation is CATSRDPSGSYTGELFF.

This chain connects TRBV4-2 to TRBJ2-1, with TRBD1 as a possible D gene (5 bases). Trimming took off 0 bases at V and 11 bases at J, with 11 bases between the two ends. Looked up from germline, CDR1 is LGHNA and CDR2 is YNFKEQ. CDR3 length: 13 residues. CDR3 coding DNA: TGTGCCAGCAGCCAAGACTCGACAGTCCAGCAGTTCTTC. Translated, it gives CASSQDSTVQQFF.

The rearrangement uses TRBV29-1 and TRBJ1-3; D gene uncertain. The CDR3 has 16 residues. Trimming shortened V by 0 bases and J by 0 bases, and 12 bases separated the two germline ends. From germline, CDR1 is SQVTM and CDR2 ANQGSEA. This CDR3 reads CSVEDRSGSSGNTIYF. Here the CDR3 DNA reads TGCAGCGTTGAAGATCGGTCAGGAAGCTCTGGAAACACCATATATTTT.

The rearrangement uses TRBV5-6 and TRBJ1-1, with D uncertain. Trimming took off 3 bases at V and 7 bases at J, with 7 bases between the two ends. Germline V lookup: CDR1 SGHDT, CDR2 YYEEEE. The CDR3 loop spans 11 amino acids. The CDR3 sequence: CASSSGDEAFF. CDR3 DNA: TGTGCCAGCAGCTCCGGGGATGAAGCTTTCTTT.